The 10 T cell receptor beta chains below were found in one sample sequenced in a study of persistence of HIV-infected CD4 T cells. Anti-CD3/anti-CD28 beads served as a nonspecific positive control stimulus. Sorting of responding CD4+ T cells relied on upregulated CD40 ligand together with CD69. The antigens these receptors bind are not known. This was the immunoSEQ version 4 assay in survey mode. Clones were sequenced by immunoSEQ multiplex PCR, and TCRdb holds only the in-frame ones, with some missing. The table lists tens of thousands of clones, 88% of them singletons. The sequenced sample was CD4+ T cells sorted from PBMCs after approximately 19-hour stimulation, obtained from a patient who received antiretroviral therapy. These receptors were obtained from an adult woman with HIV who was CMV-seropositive.

The chain carries TRBV5-1 and TRBJ2-2; 8 nucleotides match TRBD1. The length of the CDR3 is 15 residues. Looked up from germline, CDR1 is SGHRS and CDR2 is YFSETQ. Trimming cost V 3 bases and J 3 bases; bases outside gene matches: 4. The CDR3 sequence: CASSSGQEYTGELFF. CDR3 coding DNA: TGCGCCAGCAGCTCGGGACAGGAGTACACCGGGGAGCTGTTTTTT.

The CDR3 reads CASSPSFGREQPQHF. As DNA, the CDR3 is TGTGCCAGCAGCCCCTCGTTCGGCAGGGAACAGCCCCAGCATTTT. This chain joins TRBV3-1 (or the pseudogene TRBV3-2) and TRBJ1-5; D possibly corresponds to TRBD1 (5 bases). Looked up from germline, CDR1 is LGHDT and CDR2 is YNNKEL (reference sequence). The CDR3 spans 15 residues. V shed 4 bases and J shed 7 bases, with 17 bases lying between them.

A few counts support this clone. The rearrangement joins TRBV4-2 to TRBJ1-2; 7 bases are shared with TRBD1. The germline CDR1 and CDR2 sequences are LGHNA and YNFKEQ. The CDR3 has 15 residues. Losses at the gene ends were 2 bases for V and 8 bases for J; bases not matched to a gene: 11. CDR3 region: CASSQSRNRGLGYTF. CDR3 nucleotides: TGTGCCAGCAGCCAAAGTCGTAATAGGGGGCTGGGCTACACCTTC.

The chain combines TRBV6-1 with TRBJ2-1; possible D gene TRBD2, 5 bases. V lost 3 bases and J lost 6, with 18 bases in between. Germline V gene lookup returns CDR1 MNHNS and CDR2 SASEGT. The CDR3 is 16 amino acids. The CDR3 DNA sequence: TGTGCCAGCAGTGACAGACTACCGGGTTTCTCCAATGAGCAGTTCTTC. Translation: CASSDRLPGFSNEQFF.

CDR3 sequence reads: CASTDFRGGYTF. The DNA of the CDR3 is TGTGCCAGTACCGATTTCAGGGGCGGCTACACCTTC. The chain is built from TRBV19 and TRBJ1-2; weak D call: TRBD1 (6 bases). The CDR3 covers 12 residues. Trimming removed 7 bases from V and 8 bases from J, with 14 bases in between. Germline V gene lookup returns CDR1 LNHDA and CDR2 SQIVND (reference sequence).

This clone appeared a few times. The V gene is TRBV2, the J gene TRBJ1-1; D ambiguous. V was shortened by 2 bases and J by 3 bases, with 7 bases between the two germline ends. CDR1 is SNHLY, CDR2 FYNNEI, per germline. This CDR3 region has 13 residues. CDR3: CASSEYGDTEAFF. CDR3 DNA: TGTGCCAGCAGTGAATACGGGGACACTGAAGCTTTCTTT.

The gene calls are TRBV30 and TRBJ1-2, with D possibly being TRBD1 (6 bases). With 2 bases removed from V and 5 bases from J, the gap between germline ends came to 9 bases. Per the germline V gene, CDR1 is GTSNPN and CDR2 is SVGIG (reference sequence). The CDR3 contains 12 residues. The DNA for the CDR3 is TGTGCCTGGAGTACTGGACAGTATGGCTACACCTTC. Protein: CAWSTGQYGYTF.

The rearrangement joins TRBV29-1 to TRBJ2-5, with TRBD1 identical over 7 bases. Germline V gene lookup returns CDR1 SQVTM and CDR2 ANQGSEA. The V gene end was trimmed by 6 bases and the J gene end by 9 bases; junction bases not matched to a gene: 7. The CDR3 covers 11 residues. The CDR3 DNA sequence: TGCAGCGTCGGGACAGCCGGGGCCCAGTACTTC. Translating gives CSVGTAGAQYF.

The chain combines TRBV5-6 with TRBJ1-1; tentatively, D is TRBD1 (5 bases). Germline V lookup: CDR1 SGHDT, CDR2 YYEEEE. This CDR3 region has 13 residues. The V and J ends lost 7 bases and 4 bases respectively, with 14 bases between them. CDR3 loop: CASRPPGGTEAFF. CDR3 nucleotides: TGTGCCAGCCGACCCCCTGGGGGCACTGAAGCTTTCTTT.

The chain employs TRBV7-9 and TRBJ1-2; 9 bases match TRBD1. The CDR3 has 17 residues. Germline values: CDR1 SEHNR, CDR2 FQNEAQ (reference sequence). The V gene end was trimmed by 5 bases and the J gene end by 8 bases; junction bases not matched to a gene: 18. CDR3 nucleotide sequence: TGTGCCAGCAGCGCAGGCCTGCCGGGACAGGGAGCGCTCGGCTACACCTTC. This sequence encodes CASSAGLPGQGALGYTF.